The 9 T cell receptor beta chains below come from one sample, sequenced in a study of memory CD4+ T cells and cytomegalovirus serostatus. This table comes from immunoSEQ multiplex PCR, and its TCRdb copy is limited to in-frame clones, with some not included. The profile shows roughly 60,000 clones, 77% of them singletons. The sort gate was single viable CD3+CD4+CD8-CD45RO+ cells for memory CD4+ T cells. The sample consisted of memory CD4+ T cells from blood. Every receptor here comes from an adult in good health and CMV-seronegative.

The chain uses TRBV19 and TRBJ2-7; D might be TRBD1 or TRBD2, each matching 5 bases. There are 14 residues in the CDR3. CDR1 LNHDA and CDR2 SQIVND come from the germline V gene (reference sequence). The V end lost 4 bases, the J end lost 2 bases, and 12 bases lay between the germline ends. The CDR3 nucleotides are TGTGCCAGTAGTAGGCAGGGACCAACCTACGAGCAGTACTTC. This translates into CASSRQGPTYEQYF.

This rearrangement joins TRBV4-3 to TRBJ1-1; a possible D gene is TRBD1 (5 bases). Between the trimmed V and J ends, which lost 4 bases and 7 bases, there was a span of 19 bases. The length of the CDR3 is 15 residues. Germline CDR1 and CDR2: LGHNA and YSLEER. DNA of the CDR3: TGCGCCAGCAGCCTTACAGGCGGAACCCCCCATGAAGCTTTCTTT. Its translation: CASSLTGGTPHEAFF.

The V and J genes are TRBV19 and TRBJ1-5; TRBD1 matches at 7 bases. The germline V gene encodes CDR1 LNHDA and CDR2 SQIVND (reference sequence). V trimming: 6 bases; J trimming: 4 bases; junction bases outside the gene matches: 9. The CDR3 spans 15 residues. The CDR3 protein is CASRRGQGRNQPQHF. The CDR3 nucleotides read TGTGCCAGTAGAAGGGGGCAGGGGCGAAATCAGCCCCAGCATTTT.

The rearrangement joins TRBV4-3 to TRBJ2-4, with 7 nucleotides matching TRBD2. V lost 1 base and J lost 8; bases outside the gene matches: 8. The CDR3 extends over 15 amino acids. Germline-derived CDR1 and CDR2 are LGHNA and YSLEER. Here the CDR3 reads CASSQGGTTRDIQYF. As DNA, the CDR3 is TGCGCCAGCAGCCAAGGGGGGACTACCAGAGACATTCAGTACTTC.

The chain is built from TRBV5-6 and TRBJ2-3; D is possibly TRBD1 (5 bases). The CDR3 contains 17 residues. Trimming cost V 4 bases and J 2 bases, with 20 bases left between them. CDR1 and CDR2 (germline): SGHDT, YYEEEE. The CDR3, as DNA: TGTGCCAGCAGCAGGGGTAAGAGGAGTCAGATCACAGATACGCAGTATTTT. This codes for CASSRGKRSQITDTQYF.

The sample holds one count of this clone. The chain is built from TRBV30 and TRBJ2-6; D ambiguous. V was shortened by 1 base and J by 1 base, with 5 bases between the two germline ends. Germline V lookup: CDR1 GTSNPN, CDR2 SVGIG (reference sequence). The CDR3 runs 14 residues. CDR3 in amino acids: CAWSGRSGANVLTF. The CDR3 nucleotides are TGTGCCTGGAGTGGGCGGTCTGGGGCCAACGTCCTGACTTTC.

This clone was picked up a small number of times. V usage is TRBV19 and J usage is TRBJ1-5; weak D call: TRBD1 (5 bases). Germline CDR1 LNHDA, CDR2 SQIVND (reference sequence). Trimming pared 8 bases from V and 4 bases from J, leaving 27 bases between. This CDR3 is built from 18 residues. For the CDR3, the DNA is TGTGCCAGTGGGCAGGGCAGGCGCTCACGAGGGGCTAATCAGCCCCAGCATTTT. Translation gives CASGQGRRSRGANQPQHF.

The rearrangement joins TRBV27 to TRBJ2-1, with 16 bases that match TRBD2. The CDR3 runs to 18 residues. V lost 7 bases and J lost 7; bases outside the gene matches: 13. CDR1 and CDR2 from the germline V gene are MNHEY and SMNVEV (reference sequence). The CDR3 protein is CASKSGLAGGLWGNEQFF. As DNA, the CDR3 is TGTGCCAGCAAATCGGGACTAGCGGGAGGGCTTTGGGGGAATGAGCAGTTCTTC.

The V and J genes are TRBV27 and TRBJ1-5, with D maybe TRBD1 (6 bases). V lost 3 bases and J lost 6, with 12 bases in between. The CDR3 consists of 14 residues. CDR1 and CDR2 from the germline V gene are MNHEY and SMNVEV (reference sequence). Written as DNA, the CDR3 is TGTGCCAGCAGTTTTCGAGGGGGTGCTCAGCCCCAGCATTTT. This translates into CASSFRGGAQPQHF.